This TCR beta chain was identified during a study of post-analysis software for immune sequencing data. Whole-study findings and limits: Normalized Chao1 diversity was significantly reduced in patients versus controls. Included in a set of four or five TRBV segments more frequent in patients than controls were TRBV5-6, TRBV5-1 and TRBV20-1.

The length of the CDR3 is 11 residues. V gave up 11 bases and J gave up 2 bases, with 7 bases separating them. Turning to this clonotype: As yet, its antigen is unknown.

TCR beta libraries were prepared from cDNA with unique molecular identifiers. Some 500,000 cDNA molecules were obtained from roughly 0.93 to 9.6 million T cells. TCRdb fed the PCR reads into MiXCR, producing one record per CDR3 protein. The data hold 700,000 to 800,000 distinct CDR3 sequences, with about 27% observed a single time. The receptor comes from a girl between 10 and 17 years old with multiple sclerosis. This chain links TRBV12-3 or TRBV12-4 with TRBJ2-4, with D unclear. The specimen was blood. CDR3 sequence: CASWSKNIQYF. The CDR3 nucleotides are TGTGCCTCCTGGTCCAAAAACATTCAGTACTTC.